This T cell receptor (beta chain) was profiled in a study of regulatory T cells in long-lasting Graves disease. Overall study findings and caveats: Shared public clonotypes totalled approximately 3,000 in persistent patients, compared with about 960 in new patients.

Trimming removed 1 base at V and 5 bases at J, with 10 bases between. CDR1 DFQATT and CDR2 SNEGSKA come from the germline V gene (reference sequence). This CDR3 region has 13 residues. Time point meaning: newly diagnosed GD, antithyroid drugs for less than 3 months. Scientists built the TCR library using RNA that was extracted from PBMCs. Diagnosing Graves' disease relied on the American Thyroid Association guidelines. This clonotype was recorded a few times. Its antigen is undetermined. Researchers made TCR beta libraries by using iRepertoire HTBI primers and running Arm-PCR on CDR3 regions. TCRdb ran MiXCR on the multiplex PCR reads and lists one entry per CDR3 protein. The sample carries 580,000 or so distinct CDR3 sequences, about 16% recorded once. The data also belong to a second study, concerning T cells in Graves' hyperthyroidism and ophthalmopathy. In that study: Calling Graves' hyperthyroidism stable meant ophthalmopathy did not progress within 18 months. A first-round RT-PCR of the TCR CDR3 used the HTBI primer set.

The sample consisted of peripheral blood mononuclear cells (PBMCs), taken at new diagnosis, from a patient treated with antithyroid drugs. The genes are TRBV20-1 and TRBJ2-3; possibly TRBD2 for D (5 bases). The receptor was isolated from a man between 18 and 29 years old with Graves disease. The CDR3 protein is CSARVTAGDTQYF. In DNA, the CDR3 is TGCAGTGCTAGAGTTACCGCGGGAGATACGCAGTATTTT.